This T cell receptor (beta chain) stems from a study of T-cell reconstitution after alpha-beta-depleted transplantation in children. Study conclusions and caveats: Approximately two months post-transplant, alpha-beta T cells reportedly originated from several hundred expanded graft clones.

Construction of the TCRbeta library involved unique molecular identifiers. In TCRdb, the PCR reads were re-called with MiXCR into one record per CDR3 protein. The data show 90,000 to 130,000 distinct CDR3 sequences, 10% seen once. This clonotype has a count of ten or more. Its matching antigen is unknown. The CDR3 totals 13 residues. Per the germline V gene, CDR1 is SSHAT and CDR2 is FNYEAQ (reference sequence). The V and J ends lost 5 bases and 6 bases respectively, with 10 bases between them. This clonotype was sampled from a boy under 10 years old with acute lymphoblastic leukemia, due to receive a stem cell transplant. Source: PBMCs, taken before TCRalphabeta/CD19-depleted stem cell transplant. This chain uses TRBV7-7 with TRBJ2-2; D might be TRBD2 (5 bases). The CDR3 loop is CASSVGLPGELFF. The CDR3 coding sequence is TGTGCCAGCAGCGTAGGACTCCCCGGGGAGCTGTTTTTT.